One sample yielded the 25 T cell receptor beta chains listed below, sequenced in a study of T cell clones after liver transplantation. TCRdb's table, derived via immunoSEQ multiplex PCR, lists solely in-frame clones and lacks some. Counted here are tens of thousands of clones, 80% to 95% occurring once; the ten biggest clones make up 0.8% to 1%. Sequencing was performed on CD4+ T cells from blood, taken approximately 26 months after liver transplant. The origin of the receptors is a human patient who received a liver transplant. The T cells may come from the graft donor.

J is TRBJ2-7 and V is TRBV10-3; TRBD2 matches at 7 bases. Looked up from germline, CDR1 is ENHRY and CDR2 is SYGVKD. The CDR3 is 11 residues long. V lost 10 bases and J lost 5; bases outside the gene matches: 5. CDR3 loop: CATRGGNEQYF. The CDR3 bases are TGTGCCACGCGGGGAGGGAACGAGCAGTACTTC.

Regarding this clone: A junction end diverges from the germline sequence, so it may reflect a read error. The CDR3 nucleotides read TGCAGCGTTGAAGATGTAGGAGGTCACGTTAATTTT. Protein product: CSVEDVGGHVNF. The chain combines TRBV29-1 with TRBJ1-5, with D unclear. CDR1 and CDR2 from the germline V gene are SQVTM and ANQGSEA. The CDR3 extends over 12 amino acids.

V and J are TRBV28 and TRBJ2-4; no clear D. Trimming removed 2 bases at V and 0 bases at J, with 5 bases between. Germline V gene sequence: CDR1 MDHEN, CDR2 SYDVKM. The CDR3 consists of 14 residues. The CDR3 nucleotides read TGTGCCAGCAGTTTAGGGTCAGCCAAAAACATTCAGTACTTC. Its protein product is CASSLGSAKNIQYF.

The chain links TRBV5-4 to TRBJ1-5, with D maybe TRBD1 (5 bases). The V and J ends lost 3 bases and 10 bases respectively, with 17 bases between them. Germline V gives CDR1 SGHNT, CDR2 YYREEE (reference sequence). The CDR3 is 14 amino acids. The CDR3 DNA is TGTGCCAGCAGCTCGGGACCAGAGACGGATCCCCAGCATTTT. This gives the protein CASSSGPETDPQHF.

V gene TRBV5-4 combines with J gene TRBJ1-1, with unresolved D. CDR1 is SGHNT, CDR2 YYREEE, per germline (reference sequence). The CDR3 consists of 14 residues. V shed 4 bases and J shed 1 base, with 11 bases lying between them. CDR3 in DNA: TGTGCCAGCAGCCGGGAACGGCAGAACACTGAAGCTTTCTTT. Translation gives CASSRERQNTEAFF.

In its sample, this clone was seen once. J is TRBJ2-2 and V is TRBV27, with D perhaps TRBD2 (6 bases). V was pared by 3 bases and J by 4 bases, with 18 bases between. Germline CDR1 reads MNHEY; CDR2 reads SMNVEV (reference sequence). The CDR3 has 17 residues. Here the CDR3 reads CASSFIPRVGSTGELFF. The DNA for the CDR3 is TGTGCCAGCAGTTTTATCCCCCGGGTCGGGAGCACCGGGGAGCTGTTTTTT.

The rearrangement uses TRBV30 and TRBJ1-3, with a weak D call TRBD1 (5 bases). This CDR3 has 16 residues. The V end was cut by 6 bases, the J end by 0 bases, with 18 bases between. The germline CDR1 and CDR2 sequences are GTSNPN and SVGIG (reference sequence). CDR3 in amino acids: CACETDVCCSGNTIYF. DNA of the CDR3: TGTGCCTGCGAGACAGACGTATGCTGCTCTGGAAACACCATATATTTT.

This clone was counted at least ten times. The genes are TRBV14 and TRBJ2-7; tentatively, D is TRBD2 (5 bases). This CDR3 contains 15 residues. CDR1 SGHDN and CDR2 FVKESK come from the germline V gene. Trimming pared 0 bases from V and 4 bases from J, leaving 13 bases between. CDR3 loop: CASSQDGRGWYEQYF. The CDR3 bases are TGTGCCAGCAGCCAAGATGGGAGAGGGTGGTACGAGCAGTACTTC.

The chain carries TRBV6-4 and TRBJ1-1; D is perhaps TRBD1 (5 bases). This CDR3 spans 13 amino acids. With 0 bases removed from V and 4 bases from J, the gap between germline ends came to 6 bases. The V gene's germline CDR1 is MRHNA and CDR2 SNTAGT. CDR3 bases: TGTGCCAGCAGTGACTCGAGGGGCACTGAAGCTTTCTTT. It encodes CASSDSRGTEAFF.

This clone was recorded once. The V gene is TRBV6-5, the J gene TRBJ2-1; no firm D call. CDR1 and CDR2 from the germline V gene are MNHEY and SVGAGI. The CDR3 contains 14 residues. Trimming removed 4 bases from V and 0 bases from J, with 7 bases in between. CDR3 amino acids: CASSLASSYNEQFF. For the CDR3, the DNA is TGTGCCAGCAGTTTAGCCAGCTCCTACAATGAGCAGTTCTTC.

The rearrangement joins TRBV7-2 to TRBJ2-7; D is unresolved. The CDR3 is made up of 15 amino acids. Germline assignment: CDR1 SGHTA and CDR2 FQGNSA. The V and J ends lost 4 bases and 5 bases respectively, with 18 bases between them. This CDR3 reads CASSSATLPIHEQYF. The CDR3 nucleotides read TGTGCCAGCAGCTCGGCGACGCTACCGATTCACGAGCAGTACTTC. Full variable domain (remainder filled in from reference TRBV7-2 and TRBJ2-7): GAGVSQSPSNKVTEKGKDVELRCDPISGHTALYWYRQSLGQGLEFLIYFQGNSAPDKSGLPSDRFSAERTGGSVSTLTIQRTQQEDSAVYLCASSSATLPIHEQYFGPGTRLTVT.

This clone was picked up one time. The chain has TRBV19 and TRBJ2-1, with D perhaps being TRBD1 or TRBD2 (5 bases each). CDR3 size: 15 residues. Between the trimmed V and J ends, which lost 7 bases and 0 bases, there was a span of 13 bases. Looked up from germline, CDR1 is LNHDA and CDR2 is SQIVND (reference sequence). CDR3 region: CASNPAGTSYNEQFF. CDR3 in DNA: TGTGCCAGTAATCCCGCCGGGACCTCCTACAATGAGCAGTTCTTC.

This chain uses TRBV18 with TRBJ2-3; a weak D match, TRBD1 (6 bases). The CDR3 sequence is 16 residues long. Germline V gene lookup returns CDR1 KGHSH and CDR2 LQKENI. Trimming removed 0 bases from V and 4 bases from J, with 14 bases in between. DNA for the CDR3: TGTGCCAGCTCACCACCTGCCCCCAGGGGAGCAGATACGCAGTATTTT. It codes for CASSPPAPRGADTQYF. Together with reference TRBV18 and TRBJ2-3, the CDR3 gives the full variable domain: NAGVMQNPRHLVRRRGQEARLRCSPMKGHSHVYWYRQLPEEGLKFMVYLQKENIIDESGMPKERFSAEFPKEGPSILRIQQVVRGDSAAYFCASSPPAPRGADTQYFGPGTRLTVL.

The J gene is TRBJ1-2, the V gene TRBV11-1; perhaps TRBD1 as D (5 bases). The V gene's germline CDR1 is SGHAT and CDR2 FQDESV (reference sequence). The CDR3 length is 13 residues. V lost 4 bases, J lost 3 bases, and 9 bases lay in between. CDR3 loop: CASSSGRDYGYTF. DNA of the CDR3: TGTGCCAGCAGCTCTGGCAGGGACTATGGCTACACCTTC.

V usage is TRBV18 and J usage is TRBJ2-3; D is uncertain. Germline assignment: CDR1 KGHSH and CDR2 LQKENI. Trimming pared 8 bases from V and 5 bases from J, leaving 20 bases between. The CDR3 is 15 residues long. For the CDR3, the DNA is TGTGCCAGCCAACTCGGGCAGCCAGTAGGAGATACGCAGTATTTT. The encoded protein is CASQLGQPVGDTQYF.

The gene calls are TRBV19 and TRBJ1-5; weak D call: TRBD1 (5 bases). This CDR3 region has 15 residues. Trimming pared 3 bases from V and 4 bases from J, leaving 13 bases between. Germline V gene data show CDR1 as LNHDA and CDR2 as SQIVND (reference sequence). The CDR3 DNA is TGTGCCAGTAGTATGACAGCTGGTTTTAATCAGCCCCAGCATTTT. Translated: CASSMTAGFNQPQHF.

As DNA, the CDR3 is TGTGCCGCCTCGGCGTTTAGCAATCAGCCCCAGCATTTT. This codes for CAASAFSNQPQHF. This rearrangement joins TRBV10-3 to TRBJ1-5, with D unclear. V lost 11 bases, J lost 0 bases, and 11 bases lay in between. CDR1 is ENHRY and CDR2 is SYGVKD in the germline V gene. The CDR3 length is 13 residues.

This clone was seen only once. The rearrangement links TRBV18 to TRBJ2-3; D gene ambiguous. This CDR3 is built from 14 residues. Germline CDR1 is KGHSH and CDR2 is LQKENI. The germline V and J ends were trimmed by 1 base and 6 bases, with 11 bases remaining between them. CDR3 nucleotides: TGTGCCAGCTCACCACAGCTCGCCGCCGATACGCAGTATTTT. Amino acid sequence: CASSPQLAADTQYF.

V and J are TRBV2 and TRBJ1-5; tentative D call: TRBD1 (5 bases). The CDR3 extends over 14 amino acids. The V end was cut by 6 bases, the J end by 4 bases, with 13 bases between. Germline-derived CDR1 and CDR2 are SNHLY and FYNNEI. The CDR3 DNA sequence: TGTGCCAGCAGCGAGACAGTCCAGAATCAGCCCCAGCATTTT. Its translation is CASSETVQNQPQHF.

This sequence joins TRBV4-2 and TRBJ2-5; D is unclear. From germline, CDR1 is LGHNA and CDR2 YNFKEQ. V was clipped by 0 bases and J by 3 bases, with 5 bases between them. The CDR3 runs to 13 residues. Written as DNA, the CDR3 is TGTGCCAGCAGCCAAGATATGGAAGAGACCCAGTACTTC. Residues: CASSQDMEETQYF.

The V gene is TRBV4-2, the J gene TRBJ2-6; D gene uncertain. Trimming took 4 bases from V and 2 from J, leaving 9 bases between them. The CDR3 has 15 amino acids. Germline V gives CDR1 LGHNA, CDR2 YNFKEQ. Here the CDR3 reads CASSRSGTGANVLTF. DNA for the CDR3: TGTGCCAGCAGCCGAAGTGGGACTGGGGCCAACGTCCTGACTTTC.

Here the CDR3 reads CASSVGGLTYNYEQYF. CDR3 nucleotides: TGTGCCAGCAGCGTAGGTGGCCTTACATACAATTACGAGCAGTACTTC. J is TRBJ2-7 and V is TRBV9, with unresolved D. Trimming removed 0 bases at V and 4 bases at J, with 17 bases between. The CDR3 covers 16 residues. Germline loops: CDR1 SGDLS, CDR2 YYNGEE. Based on the CDR3 plus reference TRBV9 and TRBJ2-7, the full variable domain is DSGVTQTPKHLITATGQRVTLRCSPRSGDLSVYWYQQSLDQGLQFLIQYYNGEERAKGNILERFSAQQFPDLHSELNLSSLELGDSALYFCASSVGGLTYNYEQYFGPGTRLTVT.

This clone is a singleton in its sample. The chain uses TRBV28 and TRBJ2-5, with D unresolved. Germline V gene data show CDR1 as MDHEN and CDR2 as SYDVKM. V gave up 5 bases and J gave up 6 bases, with 7 bases separating them. CDR3 size: 11 residues. The CDR3 bases are TGTGCCAGCAGTAGTCGGCAGACCCAGTACTTC. Its translation: CASSSRQTQYF. Filled out from reference TRBV28 and TRBJ2-5, the complete variable domain reads DVKVTQSSRYLVKRTGEKVFLECVQDMDHENMFWYRQDPGLGLRLIYFSYDVKMKEKGDIPEGYSVSREKKERFSLILESASTNQTSMYLCASSSRQTQYFGPGTRLLVL.

This chain uses TRBV19 with TRBJ2-1; 10 bases match TRBD2. CDR3 length: 16 amino acids. V shed 6 bases, J shed 2 bases, and the junction held 7 bases outside the gene matches. Germline CDR1 and CDR2: LNHDA and SQIVND (reference sequence). As DNA, the CDR3 is TGTGCCAGTAGCCACAGGACTAGCGGTACCTACAATGAGCAGTTCTTC. Translation: CASSHRTSGTYNEQFF. Complete variable domain (other parts from reference TRBV19 and TRBJ2-1): DGGITQSPKYLFRKEGQNVTLSCEQNLNHDAMYWYRQDPGQGLRLIYYSQIVNDFQKGDIAEGYSVSREKKESFPLTVTSAQKNPTAFYLCASSHRTSGTYNEQFFGPGTRLTVL.

This chain connects TRBV28 to TRBJ2-1; either TRBD1 or TRBD2 may supply D (5 bases each). The germline V gene encodes CDR1 MDHEN and CDR2 SYDVKM. V lost 5 bases, J lost 5 bases, and 19 bases lay in between. The CDR3 covers 16 residues. CDR3: CASSPAPPGPNNEQFF. In nucleotides, the CDR3 is TGTGCCAGCAGTCCCGCACCACCGGGACCGAACAATGAGCAGTTCTTC.